This T cell receptor beta chain was observed in a study of blood T cell repertoires in COVID-19 (dated by TCRdb to the early 2020s). About the full investigation: Collaborator samples came from the United States, Italy and Spain and covered acute and convalescent phases of COVID-19. The repertoires were made available in a free public database intended to serve as a resource for research on the immune response to SARS-CoV-2. Samples came from the ongoing ImmuneRACE study (first 160 participants) plus 1,254 subjects from 6 global collaborators. Where HLA class I and class II types were available, the types were taken from metadata supplied by the sample provider, not from assay-based typing. A de-identified subject ID, COVID-19 status, age in years and sex were almost always included in the sample metadata. Deeply sampled blood TCRbeta repertoires from subjects exposed to, actively infected with, or recovered from COVID-19 were included in the dataset. The material from the prospective study consisted of cDNA or gDNA derived from T cells, B-cell-depleted T cells, or PBMCs.

TCRbeta CDR3 regions were amplified from genomic DNA by means of the immunoSEQ Assay, a bias-controlled multiplex PCR. The source study handled its data this way. Nucleated cell counts per sample were estimated from amplification of reference gene primers within the assay. To quantify the absolute abundance of each unique TCRbeta CDR3 rearrangement, sequence reads were collapsed and filtered. For each sample, productive Simpson clonality was calculated as the square root of Simpson's diversity index over productive rearrangements. The immuneACCESS repertoire file appears here via TCRdb, limited to in-frame rearrangements. These files lack a portion of the clones; in checked studies, under half of the deficit traces to unresolved V genes, and the cause of the others is not known. V and J calls and clone size are given by that table; D and trimming were obtained from the DNA. Across this sample there are approximately 410,000 clones, with 86% seen only once. The top ten clonotypes cover over 1.1% of the sample.

The collaborating institutions used their own protocols to collect whole blood in K2EDTA tubes. For TCRbeta analysis, collaborators shipped samples in one of three forms: frozen whole blood, isolated PBMCs, or DNA extracted from either of those sample types. Turning to this clone: Its binding antigen is unknown. No base quality information exists; no much larger clone differs at one position.

General study outcomes and caveats: The quantity of clinical and demographic metadata differed by source and by participant and was supplied without curation.

Sample: peripheral blood. This clonotype was obtained from a woman under 40 with active or convalescent COVID-19.

CDR3 protein: CAWTGDPNQPQHF. The nucleotide sequence reads TGTGCCTGGACGGGGGATCCCAATCAGCCCCAGCATTTT. This chain is built from TRBV30 and TRBJ1-5; a tentative D call is TRBD1 (5 bases match). Spanning cysteine to phenylalanine, the CDR3 consists of 13 amino acids. Only the CDR3 region is kept as DNA, spanning 39 bases read in frame from base 1. V and J lose 4 bases and 3 bases, and a span of 10 bases separates them. CDR1 GTSNPN and CDR2 SVGIG were looked up in the germline V gene (reference sequence).